The source of this TCR beta chain is a study of control samples from healthy donors and cancer patients (dated by TCRdb to 2019 to 2021). Library preparation was by the immunoSEQ multiplex PCR assay. TCRdb obtained this table from immuneACCESS and retained in-frame rearrangements with V and J assigned. These tables miss some clones; where compared with another copy, unresolved V genes account for less than half of the shortfall, and the remainder is unexplained. The sample profile shows fewer than 90,000 clones; about 80% of them were found once. In total, the top ten clones hold roughly 28% of the sample. As encoded in the germline V gene, CDR1 is SGHDN while CDR2 is FVKESK. V is clipped by 4 bases and J by 1 base, and the sequence between their germline boundaries is 11 bases long. Including cysteine and phenylalanine, the CDR3 has 14 amino acids. The CDR3 DNA has 42 bases and is translated from base 1.

Comments on this clone: The antigen this receptor binds is unknown. Per-base quality was not reported, and no clone a single base away is much larger than it.

The sequenced sample consisted of blood. The chain joins TRBV14 to TRBJ2-7; TRBD1 might be the D gene, on 5 matching bases. The TCR originated in a man in his fifties in good health. The DNA sequence is as follows: TGTGCCAGCAGCCTTCAGGGTCTTTCCTACGAGCAGTACTTC. Its translation reads: CASSLQGLSYEQYF.